This is a list of T cell receptor beta chains from one sample in a study of blood T cells in healthy people across ages. TCRdb used MiXCR to reprocess the 5' RACE reads, holding one entry per CDR3 protein. The sample consists of 1,500,000 or so distinct CDR3 sequences, 35% to 45% of them appearing once. Sequencing was performed on blood. The receptors stem from a woman younger than 35 in good health. Each CDR3 is given with its conserved first and last residue. D genes are given only for firm matches. Expanded clones are given a class, and other clones once, few, many or no size at all.

len: 13
j_gene: TRBJ2-3
abundance: -
v_gene: TRBV12-3/TRBV12-4
d_gene: TRBD1
CDR3nt: TGTGCCGGGGCCCAGGGGGCAATTGATACGCAGTATTTT
CDR3aa: CAGAQGAIDTQYF

len: 13
j_gene: TRBJ2-5
abundance: -
v_gene: TRBV7-2
d_gene: -
CDR3nt: TGTGCCAGCAGCTCAGGGACTTACGATGAGCAGTACTTC
CDR3aa: CASSSGTYDEQYF

len: 15
j_gene: TRBJ2-2
abundance: -
v_gene: TRBV28
d_gene: -
CDR3nt: TGTGCCAGCAGTCGGTCAGGGGTTATGTTCGGGGAGCTGTTTTTT
CDR3aa: CASSRSGVMFGELFF

len: 16
j_gene: TRBJ2-6
abundance: -
v_gene: TRBV6-6
d_gene: -
CDR3nt: TGTGCCAGCAGTTACTCGATTGGTGCTGGGGCCAACGTCCTGACTTTC
CDR3aa: CASSYSIGAGANVLTF

len: 13
j_gene: TRBJ2-7
abundance: -
v_gene: TRBV6-5
d_gene: -
CDR3nt: TGTGCCAGCAGTTACTCGAAACTGAGCGAGCAGTACTTC
CDR3aa: CASSYSKLSEQYF

len: 13
j_gene: TRBJ1-1
abundance: -
v_gene: TRBV20-1
d_gene: -
CDR3nt: TGCAGTGCTAGACGCCTCGGGGACACTGAAGCTTTCTTT
CDR3aa: CSARRLGDTEAFF

len: 16
j_gene: TRBJ2-7
abundance: -
v_gene: TRBV29-1
d_gene: TRBD2
CDR3nt: TGCAGCGTTGAAGGGGTAAGCGGGGCAAATACCTACGAGCAGTACTTC
CDR3aa: CSVEGVSGANTYEQYF

len: 16
j_gene: TRBJ1-1
abundance: few
v_gene: TRBV29-1
d_gene: -
CDR3nt: TGCAGCGTTGAAGGGGGATTAGGTTCGGTGGGGACTGAAGCTTTCTTT
CDR3aa: CSVEGGLGSVGTEAFF

len: 17
j_gene: TRBJ2-5
abundance: -
v_gene: TRBV6-1
d_gene: TRBD2
CDR3nt: TGTGCCAGCAGGATGACTAGCGGGAGCATCCTTCCCAATGAGCAGTACTTC
CDR3aa: CASRMTSGSILPNEQYF

len: 15
j_gene: TRBJ2-7
abundance: -
v_gene: TRBV18
d_gene: -
CDR3nt: TGTGCCAGCTCGCTGGTACATGGGGAGTTCCGGGAGCAGTACTTC
CDR3aa: CASSLVHGEFREQYF

len: 13
j_gene: TRBJ1-2
abundance: -
v_gene: TRBV29-1
d_gene: TRBD1
CDR3nt: TGCAGCGTTGCCGGACAGGGATTGGATGGCTGCACCTTC
CDR3aa: CSVAGQGLDGCTF

len: 15
j_gene: TRBJ2-1
abundance: few
v_gene: TRBV4-3
d_gene: -
CDR3nt: TGCGCCAGCAGCCAAGCTAGCGTGAACTACAATGAGCAGTTCTTC
CDR3aa: CASSQASVNYNEQFF

len: 17
j_gene: TRBJ2-1
abundance: -
v_gene: TRBV9
d_gene: -
CDR3nt: TGTGCCAGCAGCGTAGGACGGTGGCCTAGCTCCTACAATGAGCAGTTCTTC
CDR3aa: CASSVGRWPSSYNEQFF

len: 16
j_gene: TRBJ2-7
abundance: few
v_gene: TRBV6-2/TRBV6-3
d_gene: -
CDR3nt: TGTGCCAGCAGTTACCCCGCGGAGAGGGATCATTACGAGCAGTACTTC
CDR3aa: CASSYPAERDHYEQYF

len: 12
j_gene: TRBJ2-3
abundance: many
v_gene: TRBV29-1
d_gene: -
CDR3nt: TGCAGCGTTGATGCCGGGACAGATACGCAGTATTTT
CDR3aa: CSVDAGTDTQYF

len: 13
j_gene: TRBJ2-1
abundance: -
v_gene: TRBV12-5
d_gene: -
CDR3nt: TGTGCTAGTGGTTTGTGGGGGGACAATGAGCAGTTCTTC
CDR3aa: CASGLWGDNEQFF

len: 16
j_gene: TRBJ1-2
abundance: -
v_gene: TRBV7-2
d_gene: TRBD1
CDR3nt: TGTGCCAGCAGCTTAGCACGGGGTAACAGGGGGCGAGGCTACACCTTC
CDR3aa: CASSLARGNRGRGYTF

len: 15
j_gene: TRBJ2-2
abundance: once
v_gene: TRBV7-9
d_gene: TRBD1
CDR3nt: TGTGCCAGCAGCTTTCGACAGGGGGCCGGCGGGGAGCTGTTTTTT
CDR3aa: CASSFRQGAGGELFF

len: 16
j_gene: TRBJ2-1
abundance: -
v_gene: TRBV20-1
d_gene: -
CDR3nt: TGCAGTGCTAGAGACCGGAGAGGGAGTGTCTACAATGAGCAGTTCTTC
CDR3aa: CSARDRRGSVYNEQFF

len: 11
j_gene: TRBJ2-1
abundance: -
v_gene: TRBV29-1
d_gene: -
CDR3nt: TGCAGCGGAATCCAGGGAGTTGAGCAGTTCTTC
CDR3aa: CSGIQGVEQFF

len: 13
j_gene: TRBJ2-1
abundance: few
v_gene: TRBV9
d_gene: -
CDR3nt: TGTGCCAGCAGCGATAGAGCGCGGAATGAGCAGTTCTTC
CDR3aa: CASSDRARNEQFF

len: 16
j_gene: TRBJ2-1
abundance: -
v_gene: TRBV5-1
d_gene: TRBD1
CDR3nt: TGCGCCAGCAGCTTCCTGGGGACAGGGAATTACAATGAGCAGTTCTTC
CDR3aa: CASSFLGTGNYNEQFF

len: 15
j_gene: TRBJ1-1
abundance: -
v_gene: TRBV7-2
d_gene: -
CDR3nt: TGTGCCAGCAGTCCACTGGCCGGGGTGGGCACTGAAGCTTTCTTT
CDR3aa: CASSPLAGVGTEAFF

len: 15
j_gene: TRBJ2-3
abundance: few
v_gene: TRBV9
d_gene: -
CDR3nt: TGTGCCAGCAGCGCAACTTTATCTAGCACAGATACGCAGTATTTT
CDR3aa: CASSATLSSTDTQYF

len: 14
j_gene: TRBJ1-2
abundance: few
v_gene: TRBV29-1
d_gene: -
CDR3nt: TGCAGCGTTGAAGATCAGCTAAGAGGGGACGGGTACACCTTC
CDR3aa: CSVEDQLRGDGYTF

len: 15
j_gene: TRBJ1-1
abundance: -
v_gene: TRBV4-1
d_gene: -
CDR3nt: TGCGCCAGCAGCCAAGTGGTCAGCCTAAACACTGAAGCTTTCTTT
CDR3aa: CASSQVVSLNTEAFF

len: 14
j_gene: TRBJ2-1
abundance: few
v_gene: TRBV12-3/TRBV12-4
d_gene: TRBD2
CDR3nt: TGTGCCAGCAGTTTAGGGTCCAGCGGGGGGGCACAGTTCTTC
CDR3aa: CASSLGSSGGAQFF

len: 14
j_gene: TRBJ2-5
abundance: -
v_gene: TRBV7-2
d_gene: -
CDR3nt: TGTGCCAGCAGCTTAGGGGGGCAAGAAGAGACCCAGTACTTC
CDR3aa: CASSLGGQEETQYF

len: 15
j_gene: TRBJ1-1
abundance: once
v_gene: TRBV7-9
d_gene: TRBD1
CDR3nt: TGTGCCAGCAGCCCCCCGGGACAGGGGAAAACTGAAGCTTTCTTT
CDR3aa: CASSPPGQGKTEAFF

len: 19
j_gene: TRBJ1-6
abundance: -
v_gene: TRBV6-1
d_gene: -
CDR3nt: TGTGCCAGCAGCTCAAGACCGCTGGTCTTTAGCTCCTATAATTCACCCCTCCACTTT
CDR3aa: CASSSRPLVFSSYNSPLHF

len: 17
j_gene: TRBJ1-2
abundance: -
v_gene: TRBV7-2
d_gene: -
CDR3nt: TGTGCCAGCAGCTTCGGCCCCCCTGTCCTACTCAACTATGGCTACACCTTC
CDR3aa: CASSFGPPVLLNYGYTF

len: 14
j_gene: TRBJ2-7
abundance: few
v_gene: TRBV10-3
d_gene: -
CDR3nt: TGTGCCATCAGTGAGTCGGCAGGGCCCTACGAGCAGTACTTC
CDR3aa: CAISESAGPYEQYF

len: 15
j_gene: TRBJ1-1
abundance: few
v_gene: TRBV20-1
d_gene: -
CDR3nt: TGCAGTGCTAGAGCCGAGAGATTGATGGTTTCTGAAGCTTTCTTT
CDR3aa: CSARAERLMVSEAFF

len: 14
j_gene: TRBJ1-2
abundance: few
v_gene: TRBV9
d_gene: -
CDR3nt: TGTGCCAGCAGCGTAGATGGGGGCGCCTATGGCTACACCTTC
CDR3aa: CASSVDGGAYGYTF

len: 13
j_gene: TRBJ2-7
abundance: -
v_gene: TRBV20-1
d_gene: -
CDR3nt: TGCAGTGCCCCGACGAGGTCCGCAGAAGAGCAGTACTTC
CDR3aa: CSAPTRSAEEQYF

len: 14
j_gene: TRBJ1-4
abundance: -
v_gene: TRBV6-5
d_gene: -
CDR3nt: TGTGCCAGCAGTTACTTGTCAGGGGTTGAAAAACTGTTTTTT
CDR3aa: CASSYLSGVEKLFF

len: 16
j_gene: TRBJ2-7
abundance: few
v_gene: TRBV7-2
d_gene: TRBD2
CDR3nt: TGTGCCAGCAGCTTAGCGGGACTAGCGGGATCCTACGAGCAGTACTTC
CDR3aa: CASSLAGLAGSYEQYF

len: 13
j_gene: TRBJ1-5
abundance: -
v_gene: TRBV7-9
d_gene: -
CDR3nt: TGTGCCAGCAGCTTATCCAGGTATCAGCCCCAGCATTTT
CDR3aa: CASSLSRYQPQHF

len: 15
j_gene: TRBJ2-1
abundance: -
v_gene: TRBV27
d_gene: TRBD2
CDR3nt: TGTGCCAGCAGTTTCGCTAGCGGGTTTATTTATGAGCAGTTCTTC
CDR3aa: CASSFASGFIYEQFF

len: 14
j_gene: TRBJ2-1
abundance: -
v_gene: TRBV7-7
d_gene: TRBD1
CDR3nt: TGTGCTAGCAGCGTGGGACAGGGGGTGAATGAGCAGTTCTTC
CDR3aa: CASSVGQGVNEQFF

len: 15
j_gene: TRBJ2-7
abundance: once
v_gene: TRBV12-3/TRBV12-4
d_gene: -
CDR3nt: TGTGCCAGCAGTGACCGGGCCCCGGCTGCCAATGAGCAGTACTTC
CDR3aa: CASSDRAPAANEQYF

len: 15
j_gene: TRBJ2-7
abundance: -
v_gene: TRBV11-2
d_gene: TRBD2
CDR3nt: TGTGCCAGCAGCTTCAGCCCTAGCGGTCCCTACGAGCAGTACTTC
CDR3aa: CASSFSPSGPYEQYF

len: 16
j_gene: TRBJ2-1
abundance: few
v_gene: TRBV7-9
d_gene: -
CDR3nt: TGTGCCAGCAGCTCGAGGGAGGTTTTGCTCTACAATGAGCAGTTCTTC
CDR3aa: CASSSREVLLYNEQFF

len: 14
j_gene: TRBJ2-7
abundance: -
v_gene: TRBV7-9
d_gene: -
CDR3nt: TGTGCCAGCAGCTCTGACAGGGGAGGGCGCGAGCAGTACTTC
CDR3aa: CASSSDRGGREQYF

len: 14
j_gene: TRBJ1-2
abundance: -
v_gene: TRBV10-3
d_gene: -
CDR3nt: TGTGCCATCAGGGGGACGGGACGTGACTATGGCTACACCTTC
CDR3aa: CAIRGTGRDYGYTF

len: 13
j_gene: TRBJ1-1
abundance: -
v_gene: TRBV20-1
d_gene: -
CDR3nt: TGCAGTGCCTCTGGGGCTATGAACACTGAAGCTTTCTTT
CDR3aa: CSASGAMNTEAFF

len: 16
j_gene: TRBJ2-1
abundance: -
v_gene: TRBV4-3
d_gene: TRBD2
CDR3nt: TGCGCCAGCAGCCAAGTTGTGGCTAGCGGTTACAATGAGCAGTTCTTC
CDR3aa: CASSQVVASGYNEQFF

len: 14
j_gene: TRBJ1-2
abundance: -
v_gene: TRBV7-9
d_gene: TRBD1
CDR3nt: TGTGCCAGCAGCACGCCGGGACAGGGGTTTGGCTACACCTTC
CDR3aa: CASSTPGQGFGYTF

len: 12
j_gene: TRBJ2-5
abundance: -
v_gene: TRBV3-1
d_gene: -
CDR3nt: TGTGCCAGCAGCCAACGTTGGTACACCCAGTACTTC
CDR3aa: CASSQRWYTQYF